The entry below describes one T cell receptor beta chain. These data are taken from a study of blood T cells in healthy people across ages. The ends lost 2 bases at V and 2 bases at J; junction bases unmatched: 8. This CDR3 contains 16 residues. CDR1 SQVTM and CDR2 ANQGSEA come from the germline V gene. Combining a sample-barcoded 5' primer with a J-beta primer mix, a second PCR ran for about 6 to 12 cycles. A single record per CDR3 protein comes from TCRdb applying MiXCR to the 5' RACE reads. This sample carries approximately 820,000 distinct CDR3 sequences, under 55% of them seen once, and the ten largest clones take roughly a fifth.

Sequenced sample: blood. The TCR sequence derives from a man aged 55 to 70 in good health. The J gene is TRBJ2-2, the V gene TRBV29-1; 7 bases line up with TRBD2. CDR3 nucleotides: TGCAGCGTTGAATACGGCGGGGGACCTAACACCGGGGAGCTGTTTTTT. It yields the protein CSVEYGGGPNTGELFF.